Here is one T cell receptor beta chain with its context. Its cognate antigen is unknown. Stem cell-like memory, regulatory, central memory and naive CD4+ cells were sorted via CD45RO/CCR7/CD25/CD127/CD95/CD27. All of the sorted populations showed purity greater than 95%. This specimen comes from a study of beta chain features in type 1 diabetes. Overall study findings and caveats: Cells that show high TCR expression could be over-represented by cDNA sequencing. TCRB CDR3s were moderately but significantly shorter in Type 1 diabetes patients in all four CD4+ subsets.

Every isolated RNA sample was fully reverse transcribed, so sequencing captured expressed TCRB transcripts. Only in-frame clones appear in the TCRdb table, and some are missing; sequencing was by immunoSEQ multiplex PCR. Of 680,000 or so clones in the sample, around a sixth were seen once. The V and J ends lost 6 bases and 2 bases, in that order; junction bases with no gene match: 11. The CDR3 totals 18 residues. Per germline, CDR1 SGHTA and CDR2 FQGTGA. The rearrangement uses TRBV7-3 and TRBJ2-3; TRBD2 matches at 13 bases. This clonotype was sampled from a man aged 18 to 29 in good health. The sequenced sample was naive CD4+ T cells from blood. The chain's CDR3 is CASSPGLAGVGPTDTQYF. The CDR3 DNA is TGTGCCAGCAGTCCTGGACTAGCGGGGGTTGGACCCACAGATACGCAGTATTTT.